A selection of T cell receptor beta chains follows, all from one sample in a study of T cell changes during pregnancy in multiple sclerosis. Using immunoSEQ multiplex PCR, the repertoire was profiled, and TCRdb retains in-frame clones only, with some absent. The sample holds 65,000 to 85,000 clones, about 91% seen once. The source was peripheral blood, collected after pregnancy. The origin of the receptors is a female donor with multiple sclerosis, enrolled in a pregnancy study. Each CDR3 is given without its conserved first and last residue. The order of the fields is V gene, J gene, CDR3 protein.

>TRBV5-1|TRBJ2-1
ASSWTSGTYNEQF
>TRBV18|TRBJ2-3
ASSPYGRGTDTQY
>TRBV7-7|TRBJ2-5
ASSLGVGTGKFETQY
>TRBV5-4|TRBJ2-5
ASSLFGAGGRKETQY
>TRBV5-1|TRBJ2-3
ASTPSGSTDTQY
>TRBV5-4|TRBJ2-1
ASSRQREGINEQF
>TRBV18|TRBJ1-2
ASSPGNWQGKASYGYT
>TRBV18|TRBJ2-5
ASSRTGDQETQY
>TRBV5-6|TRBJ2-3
ASSLFDSYTQY
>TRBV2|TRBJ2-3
ASRAGGPGDTQY
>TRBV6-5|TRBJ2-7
ASSYGQTYEQY
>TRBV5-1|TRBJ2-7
ASSPRGTAFSYEQY
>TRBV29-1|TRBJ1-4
SVGDRANEKLF
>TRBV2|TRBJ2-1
ASSATSGESSYNEQF
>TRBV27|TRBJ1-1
ASSLIYTAGTEAF
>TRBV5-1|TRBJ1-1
ASSLTGGNAEAF
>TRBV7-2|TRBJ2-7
ASSMTGLGQY
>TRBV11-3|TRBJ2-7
ASSSGQGAIYEQY
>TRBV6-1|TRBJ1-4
ASLTRGFNEKLF
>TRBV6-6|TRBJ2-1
VTSGGLYNEQF
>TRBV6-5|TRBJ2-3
ASSSGTSATDTQY
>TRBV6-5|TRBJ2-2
ASTYTGGRNTGELF
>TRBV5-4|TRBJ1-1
ASSLGPTGSTEAF
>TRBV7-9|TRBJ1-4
ASSLIWGANEKLF
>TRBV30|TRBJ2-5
AWSVGVIYEETQY
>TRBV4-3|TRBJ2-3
ASSQKRAGGHTDTQY
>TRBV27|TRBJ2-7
ASNPGTGYEQY
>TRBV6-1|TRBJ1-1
ASSTGNTEAF
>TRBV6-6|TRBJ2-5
ASSYPQETQY
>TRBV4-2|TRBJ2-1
ASSQVSVSYNEQF
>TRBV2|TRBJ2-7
ASRPTGGRPYEQY
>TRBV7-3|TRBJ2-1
ASSLRDRGNEQF
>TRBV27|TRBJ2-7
ASSWRGGRLAGGDYEQY
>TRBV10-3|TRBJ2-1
AISSPGQGHNEQF
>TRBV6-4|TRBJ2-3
ASSSGREGTDTQY
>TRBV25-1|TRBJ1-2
ASSAGGVYGYT
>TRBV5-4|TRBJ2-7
ASSYASADEQY
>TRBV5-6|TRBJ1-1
ASSLTGQMNTEAF
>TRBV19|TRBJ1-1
ASHRGSMNTEAF
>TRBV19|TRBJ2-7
ASMDGQGAFEQY
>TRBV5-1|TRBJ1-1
ASSLASSPNTEAF
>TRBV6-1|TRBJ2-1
ATKSGSSYNEQF
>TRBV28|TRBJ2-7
ASSPPAVTYEQY
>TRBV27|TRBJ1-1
ASSLGQGDTEAF
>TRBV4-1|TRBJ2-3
ASSQDFGLAGRDTQY
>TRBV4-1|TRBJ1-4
ASSQDLGTGRAKLF
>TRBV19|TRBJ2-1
ASSMSGFGNEQF
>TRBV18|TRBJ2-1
ASSRTSGNYNEQF
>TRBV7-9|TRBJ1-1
ASSYGGPNTEAF